This T cell receptor beta chain came from a study of cytomegalovirus exposure and HLA in healthy donors. Study in general: Approximately 180 million T cells yielded roughly 100 million unique TCR beta sequences, as an earlier analysis found. General study points: It was about 150 TCR beta chains that were listed as cytomegalovirus-associated.

With 60 Vbeta and 13 Jbeta primers, the PCR was carried out. The method was immunoSEQ multiplex PCR; TCRdb's version includes in-frame clones alone and lacks a portion of them. The sample lists about 220,000 clones; about 74% were seen once. This clone came up a few times. Antigen: not known. Germline V CDR1 and CDR2: SGHNT, YYREEE (reference sequence). The CDR3 is 15 residues long. V was shortened by 5 bases and J by 0 bases, with 14 bases between the two germline ends. The chain carries TRBV5-4 and TRBJ2-5; the D gene is possibly TRBD2 (6 bases). Input material: PBMCs. The sequence was obtained from a woman in her twenties or thirties in good health and CMV-seronegative. This chain's CDR3 is CASSTRGDYQETQYF. Here the CDR3 DNA reads TGTGCCAGCAGTACTCGAGGGGACTACCAAGAGACCCAGTACTTC. The whole variable domain, remainder taken from reference TRBV5-4 and TRBJ2-5, is ETGVTQSPTHLIKTRGQQVTLRCSSQSGHNTVSWYQQALGQGPQFIFQYYREEENGRGNFPPRFSGLQFPNYSSELNVNALELDDSALYLCASSTRGDYQETQYFGPGTRLLVL.